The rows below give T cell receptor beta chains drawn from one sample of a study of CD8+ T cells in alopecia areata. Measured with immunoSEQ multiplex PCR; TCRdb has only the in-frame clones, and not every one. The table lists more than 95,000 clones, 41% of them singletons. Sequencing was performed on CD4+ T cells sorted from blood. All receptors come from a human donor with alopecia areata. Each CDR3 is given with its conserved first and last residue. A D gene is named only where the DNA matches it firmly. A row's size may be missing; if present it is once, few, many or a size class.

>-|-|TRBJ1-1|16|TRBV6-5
CASSYRQSLRNTEAFF
TGTGCCAGCAGTTACCGACAGAGCCTAAGGAACACTGAAGCTTTCTTT
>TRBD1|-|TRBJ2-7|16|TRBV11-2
CASSLRPGQGVIEQYF
TGTGCCAGCAGTTTAAGACCGGGACAGGGGGTTATCGAGCAGTACTTC
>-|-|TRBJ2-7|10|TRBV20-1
CSAPRNEQYF
TGCAGTGCTCCACGAAACGAGCAGTACTTC
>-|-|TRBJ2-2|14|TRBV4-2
CASSRWANTGELFF
TGTGCCAGCAGCCGATGGGCGAACACCGGGGAGCTGTTTTTT
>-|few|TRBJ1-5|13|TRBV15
CATSRGRNQPQHF
TGTGCCACCAGCAGGGGAAGAAATCAGCCCCAGCATTTT
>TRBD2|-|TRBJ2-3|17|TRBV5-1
CASSPILAGGPLDTQYF
TGCGCCAGCAGCCCGATACTAGCGGGAGGGCCTCTAGATACGCAGTATTTT
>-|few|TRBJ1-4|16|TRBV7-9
CASSSGRQKNNEKLFF
TGTGCCAGCAGCTCCGGTCGGCAGAAGAATAATGAAAAACTGTTTTTT
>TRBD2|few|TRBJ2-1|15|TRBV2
CASSAGGRTYNEQFF
TGTGCCAGCAGTGCGGGCGGGAGGACCTACAATGAGCAGTTCTTC
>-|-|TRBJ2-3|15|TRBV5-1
CASSFDGTSTDTQYF
TGCGCCAGCAGCTTTGACGGGACCTCCACAGATACGCAGTATTTT
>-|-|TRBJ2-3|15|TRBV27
CASSPVGVRTDTQYF
TGTGCCAGCAGTCCGGTAGGGGTCCGCACAGATACGCAGTATTTT
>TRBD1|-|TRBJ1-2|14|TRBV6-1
CASSFGTGDYGYTF
TGTGCCAGCAGTTTCGGGACAGGGGACTATGGCTACACCTTC
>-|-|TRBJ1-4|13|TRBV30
CAWSVHMNEKLFF
TGTGCCTGGAGTGTACACATGAATGAAAAACTGTTTTTT
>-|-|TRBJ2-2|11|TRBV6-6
CASRYTGELFF
TGTGCCAGCCGATACACCGGGGAGCTGTTTTTT
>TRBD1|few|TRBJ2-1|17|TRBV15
CATSRERRQGRYNEQFF
TGTGCCACCAGCAGAGAGAGGAGACAGGGGAGGTACAATGAGCAGTTCTTC
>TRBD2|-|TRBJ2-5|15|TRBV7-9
CASSFYASGRETQYF
TGTGCCAGCAGCTTTTATGCTAGCGGGAGGGAGACCCAGTACTTC
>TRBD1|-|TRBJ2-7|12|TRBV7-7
CASSQDRGEQYF
TGTGCTAGCAGCCAGGACAGGGGCGAGCAGTACTTC
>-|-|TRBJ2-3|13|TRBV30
CAWNGGYTDTQYF
TGTGCCTGGAACGGGGGCTACACAGATACGCAGTATTTT